Each of the 7 T cell receptor beta chains below was sequenced from the same sample in a study of blood T cells in healthy people across ages. The authors ran a second PCR of 7 to 11 cycles using a sample-barcoded 5' primer and a J-beta primer mix. Each CDR3 protein gets one entry after TCRdb re-called the 5' RACE reads with MiXCR. The sample contains about a million distinct CDR3 sequences, around 54% of which appear only once. Sequencing was done on a sample of blood. Receptors were obtained from an older woman in good health.

DNA for the CDR3: TGTGCCAGCAGCCAAAGGTCCGGTATAGACACAGATACGCAGTATTTT. As protein: CASSQRSGIDTDTQYF. The chain employs TRBV3-1 and TRBJ2-3; D is undetermined. The CDR3 has 16 residues. V lost 2 bases, J lost 2 bases, and 14 bases lay in between. CDR1 LGHDT and CDR2 YNNKEL come from the germline V gene (reference sequence).

This clonotype appeared a few times. The chain couples TRBV20-1 to TRBJ2-5; weak D call: TRBD2 (6 bases). The V and J ends lost 3 bases and 5 bases respectively, with 13 bases between them. Germline CDR1 is DFQATT and CDR2 is SNEGSKA (reference sequence). The CDR3 has 13 residues. CDR3 amino acids: CSASWRAYETQYF. The CDR3 DNA is TGCAGTGCTAGCTGGAGGGCCTATGAGACCCAGTACTTC.

The chain links TRBV7-8 to TRBJ2-1; D perhaps matches TRBD2 (5 bases). This CDR3 is 15 amino acids long. CDR1 is SGHVS and CDR2 is FQNEAQ in the germline V gene. Trimming pared 1 base from V and 4 bases from J, leaving 11 bases between. The CDR3 region has the DNA TGTGCCAGCAGCTTAGGTACACGAGGGTACAATGAGCAGTTCTTC. Translating it yields CASSLGTRGYNEQFF. The full variable domain, completed using reference TRBV7-8 and TRBJ2-1, is GAGVSQSPRYKVAKRGQDVALRCDPISGHVSLFWYQQALGQGPEFLTYFQNEAQLDKSGLPSDRFFAERPEGSVSTLKIQRTQQEDSAVYLCASSLGTRGYNEQFFGPGTRLTVL.

V and J are TRBV27 and TRBJ2-7; 7 bases are shared with TRBD2. Germline V gene data show CDR1 as MNHEY and CDR2 as SMNVEV (reference sequence). V gave up 5 bases and J gave up 3 bases; unmatched junction bases: 10. The CDR3 consists of 15 residues. CDR3 DNA sequence: TGTGCCAGCAGTCCGGAACCGGGACTAAACTACGAGCAGTACTTC. It specifies CASSPEPGLNYEQYF.

In its sample, this clonotype was seen a few times. The chain has TRBV29-1 and TRBJ2-1, with 8 positions matching TRBD2. The CDR3 spans 17 residues. Germline assignment: CDR1 SQVTM and CDR2 ANQGSEA. J was trimmed by 3 bases and V by 6 bases; bases with no gene match: 16. The CDR3 region has the DNA TGCAGCGTCGCGAAATCACAGCGGGAGCGGATCTACAATGAGCAGTTCTTC. Amino acid sequence: CSVAKSQRERIYNEQFF.

In its sample, this clonotype was seen a few times. The chain employs TRBV29-1 and TRBJ2-3; the D call may be TRBD1 or TRBD2 (5 bases each). Germline assignment: CDR1 SQVTM and CDR2 ANQGSEA. The CDR3 is 15 residues long. Deletions cut 5 bases from V and 6 bases from J, with 21 bases between. The CDR3 DNA reads TGCAGCGTTAGGAACTCCGGGACCACTTTTGATACGCAGTATTTT. Amino acid sequence: CSVRNSGTTFDTQYF.

This clonotype was detected a few times. The rearrangement joins TRBV6-2 or TRBV6-3 to TRBJ2-4, with no clear D. The J call could be wrong; TRBJ2-7 is a better fit for the DNA end. CDR1 MNHEY and CDR2 SVGEGT come from the germline V gene. This CDR3 is built from 14 residues. CDR3 residues: CASRTSLESSEQYF. Here the CDR3 DNA reads TGTGCCAGCAGAACCTCTCTAGAATCTAGCGAGCAGTACTTC.